This TCR beta chain was retrieved from a study of T cell repertoires in cytomegalovirus infection. Looking at the study overall: The authors relied on CMV epitopes, both recently identified HLA-C-restricted and well-studied HLA-B-restricted. Public TCR beta signature analysis indicated the presence of both CMV infection and matching HLA type. Findings and limits, study-wide: Cumulative frequency of public TCR beta families picked out carriers of CMV plus the relevant HLA. Dominant in the ex vivo response were TCR beta clonotypes restricted by HLA-C and specific for CMV.

Trimming left V 10 bases short and J 3 bases short, with 12 bases between. This CDR3 spans 12 amino acids. CDR1 and CDR2 (germline): SGHVS, FNYEAQ. TCRdb re-called the reads with MiXCR, one entry per CDR3 protein. The sample includes roughly 920,000 distinct CDR3 sequences, roughly 30% of them seen just once. This clonotype has more than one count but fewer than ten. Its target is not known. The sequencing used cultured CD8+ T cells from PBMCs, collected from culture after CMV antigen stimulation. The V gene is TRBV7-6, the J gene TRBJ1-1; no clear D. The TCR sequence derives from a human donor in good health (CMV status not recorded). Some clones in this sample may be carry-over from other donors' samples. The CDR3 here is CAIQPADTEAFF. CDR3 coding DNA: TGTGCCATACAGCCCGCGGACACTGAAGCTTTCTTT.